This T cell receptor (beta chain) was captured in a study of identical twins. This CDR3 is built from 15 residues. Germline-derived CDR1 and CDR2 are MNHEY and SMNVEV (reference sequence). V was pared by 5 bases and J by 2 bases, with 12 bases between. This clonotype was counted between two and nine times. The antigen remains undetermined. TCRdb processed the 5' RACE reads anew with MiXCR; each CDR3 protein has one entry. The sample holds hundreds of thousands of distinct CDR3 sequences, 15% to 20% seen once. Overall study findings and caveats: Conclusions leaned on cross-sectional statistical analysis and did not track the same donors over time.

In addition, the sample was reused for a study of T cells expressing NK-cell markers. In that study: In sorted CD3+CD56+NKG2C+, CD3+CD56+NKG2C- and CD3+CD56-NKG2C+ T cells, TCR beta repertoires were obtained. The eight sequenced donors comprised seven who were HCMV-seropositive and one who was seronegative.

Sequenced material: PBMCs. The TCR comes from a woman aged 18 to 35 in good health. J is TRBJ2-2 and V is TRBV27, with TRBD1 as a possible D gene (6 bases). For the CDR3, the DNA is TGTGCCAGCAGTGCGGACAGAATCAACACCGGGGAGCTGTTTTTT. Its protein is CASSADRINTGELFF.